This T cell receptor beta chain was captured by sequencing in a study of blood T cell repertoires in COVID-19. Turning to the study itself: The samples span acute and convalescent COVID-19 from the United States, Italy and Spain.

Produced via immunoSEQ multiplex PCR; TCRdb's table is partial and in-frame only. The table includes over 85,000 clones, about 79% detected once. The sample was peripheral blood. This sequence originates from a man aged 55-75 years with acute or convalescent COVID-19.

CDR3 DNA sequence: TGTGCCAGCAGCTTAAAACCCCCCGTTAGCGGGGGGCTTCGCACAGATACGCAGTATTTT. Protein: CASSLKPPVSGGLRTDTQYF. The chain has TRBV7-3 and TRBJ2-3; 10 bases are shared with TRBD2. This CDR3 is 20 amino acids long. CDR1 is SGHTA and CDR2 is FQGTGA in the germline V gene. V dropped 1 base and J dropped 1; count of bases not matched to a gene: 14.